What follows are 26 T cell receptor beta chains derived from one specimen sequenced in a study of blood T cell repertoires in COVID-19. Data came from immunoSEQ multiplex PCR; TCRdb stores just in-frame clones and leaves some out. The sample shows 200,000 to 300,000 clones, approximately 83% of them seen only once. What was sequenced was peripheral blood. These receptors were obtained from a woman in her thirties who had recovered from COVID-19.

V usage is TRBV4-1 and J usage is TRBJ1-1, with 9 bases lining up with TRBD1. CDR3 size: 17 residues. Germline CDR1 reads MGHRA; CDR2 reads YSYEKL. Germline trimming cut 1 base from V and 6 bases from J; bases unmatched to any gene: 12. Written as DNA, the CDR3 is TGCGCCAGCAGCCAAGGGTCGACAGGGGGTAAAGGGGCTGAAGCTTTCTTT. Translating it yields CASSQGSTGGKGAEAFF.

The rearrangement uses TRBV4-1 and TRBJ1-2, with a tentative D call TRBD1 (5 bases). The germline V and J ends were trimmed by 3 bases and 2 bases, with 13 bases remaining between them. The CDR3 totals 15 residues. CDR1 and CDR2 (germline): MGHRA, YSYEKL. In DNA form, the CDR3 reads TGCGCCAGCAGCCAGGGGGGGGACGGAAACTATGGCTACACCTTC. Translating gives CASSQGGDGNYGYTF.

The rearrangement uses TRBV5-1 and TRBJ2-3; D ambiguous. The V and J ends lost 7 bases and 0 bases respectively, with 12 bases between them. The CDR3 covers 14 residues. Germline V gene lookup returns CDR1 SGHRS and CDR2 YFSETQ. Here the CDR3 reads CASSRGDSTDTQYF. In nucleotides, the CDR3 is TGCGCCAGCTCACGCGGAGATAGCACAGATACGCAGTATTTT.

The chain has TRBV27 and TRBJ2-7, with D perhaps matching TRBD1 (6 bases). The CDR3 is 15 residues long. The germline CDR1 and CDR2 sequences are MNHEY and SMNVEV (reference sequence). V lost 3 bases to trimming and J lost 0 bases, with 12 bases between them. The chain's CDR3 is CASSFQGSYSYEQYF. CDR3 nucleotide sequence: TGTGCCAGCAGTTTTCAGGGGTCCTACTCCTACGAGCAGTACTTC.

The chain links TRBV5-1 to TRBJ2-5, with 9 bases fitting TRBD2. In germline, CDR1 is SGHRS, CDR2 YFSETQ. Germline trimming cut 6 bases from V and 2 bases from J; bases unmatched to any gene: 14. The CDR3 is 17 residues long. CDR3 amino acids: CASKTGGSGGVQETQYF. CDR3 sequence (DNA): TGCGCCAGCAAAACCGGGGGTAGCGGGGGAGTTCAAGAGACCCAGTACTTC.

The chain carries TRBV14 and TRBJ2-1, with D possibly being TRBD2 (5 bases). CDR3 length equals 18 residues. The V end was cut by 0 bases, the J end by 6 bases, with 21 bases between. Germline loops: CDR1 SGHDN, CDR2 FVKESK. The CDR3 sequence is CASSQDLGDSRRRNEQFF. As DNA, the CDR3 is TGTGCCAGCAGCCAAGATCTGGGAGATTCACGCCGCCGCAATGAGCAGTTCTTC.

The chain recombines TRBV5-6 with TRBJ1-2; 10 nucleotides line up with TRBD1. The length of the CDR3 is 14 residues. With V trimmed by 3 bases and J by 6 bases, 5 bases remained unmatched. From germline, CDR1 is SGHDT and CDR2 YYEEEE. The CDR3 sequence is CASSSLGTGDGYTF. CDR3 DNA: TGTGCCAGCAGCTCCCTAGGGACAGGGGATGGCTACACCTTC.

The V and J genes are TRBV6-2 or TRBV6-3 and TRBJ2-7; D not resolved. The length of the CDR3 is 11 residues. V lost 6 bases, J lost 3 bases, and 6 bases lay in between. From germline, CDR1 is MNHEY and CDR2 SVGEGT. CDR3 loop: CASSSYYEQYF. DNA of the CDR3: TGTGCCAGCAGCAGCTACTACGAGCAGTACTTC.

V gene TRBV4-2 combines with J gene TRBJ2-7; possibly TRBD1 for D (5 bases). The CDR3 runs to 13 residues. Trimming took 1 base from V and 9 from J, leaving 13 bases between them. In germline, CDR1 is LGHNA, CDR2 YNFKEQ. For the CDR3, the DNA is TGTGCCAGCAGCCAAGGGGGCCGAACGGGGCAGTACTTC. It encodes CASSQGGRTGQYF.

The V call is TRBV29-1, the J call TRBJ1-1; a weak D match, TRBD1 (5 bases). Trimming left V 7 bases short and J 0 bases short, with 12 bases between. The CDR3 runs 13 residues. Germline V gene data show CDR1 as SQVTM and CDR2 as ANQGSEA. Here the CDR3 reads CSGGRLLNTEAFF. Written as DNA, the CDR3 is TGCAGCGGGGGGAGACTGCTGAACACTGAAGCTTTCTTT.

The chain uses TRBV29-1 and TRBJ1-5, with D possibly being TRBD1 (5 bases). With 6 bases removed from V and 9 bases from J, the gap between germline ends came to 18 bases. The CDR3 has 13 amino acids. Germline-derived CDR1 and CDR2 are SQVTM and ANQGSEA. The CDR3 coding sequence is TGCAGCGTCTCGGAGGGGCCCCAGGGGCCCCAGCATTTT. Its translation is CSVSEGPQGPQHF.

This clone was seen a few times. CDR3: CASSQRGEQYF. In DNA form, the CDR3 reads TGTGCCAGCAGCCAAAGGGGCGAGCAGTACTTC. The chain combines TRBV11-2 with TRBJ2-7, with D perhaps TRBD1 (5 bases). Trimming cost V 5 bases and J 6 bases, with 8 bases left between them. The CDR3 loop spans 11 amino acids. Germline V gene sequence: CDR1 SGHAT, CDR2 FQNNGV.

The genes are TRBV4-1 and TRBJ1-6, with 9 bases lining up with TRBD1. This CDR3 has 14 residues. CDR1 and CDR2 from the germline V gene are MGHRA and YSYEKL. V trimming: 1 base; J trimming: 12 bases; junction bases outside the gene matches: 4. CDR3 sequence reads: CASSQGTGALPLHF. CDR3 in DNA: TGCGCCAGCAGCCAAGGGACAGGGGCTTTACCCCTCCACTTT.

The V gene is TRBV29-1, the J gene TRBJ2-1; D might be TRBD2 (6 bases). V was cut by 4 bases and J by 6 bases, with 16 bases left in between. The CDR3 sequence is 14 residues long. Germline lookup yields CDR1 SQVTM and CDR2 ANQGSEA. In DNA form, the CDR3 reads TGCAGCGTTGCGGGTAAGAGGGGAGGCAATGAGCAGTTCTTC. This sequence encodes CSVAGKRGGNEQFF.

The chain joins TRBV10-2 to TRBJ2-3, with 10 bases matching TRBD1. With 7 bases clipped from V and 5 bases from J, the junction kept 6 bases outside the gene matches. CDR3 length equals 14 residues. Germline CDR1 is WSHSY and CDR2 is SAAADI. The CDR3 loop reads CASIQGQGGDTQYF. As DNA, the CDR3 is TGCGCCAGCATTCAAGGACAGGGGGGAGATACGCAGTATTTT.

The chain employs TRBV5-1 and TRBJ2-3; 10 bases are a match to TRBD2. The CDR3 covers 16 residues. Germline-derived CDR1 and CDR2 are SGHRS and YFSETQ. With 9 bases clipped from V and 0 bases from J, the junction kept 10 bases outside the gene matches. CDR3 amino acids: CATQWVAGGSTDTQYF. The CDR3 bases are TGCGCCACCCAGTGGGTAGCGGGGGGAAGCACAGATACGCAGTATTTT.

The chain is built from TRBV6-2 or TRBV6-3 and TRBJ1-5; 9 bases match TRBD1. The germline gives CDR1 MNHEY, CDR2 SVGEGT. The CDR3 is 16 amino acids. V lost 5 bases to trimming and J lost 4 bases; unmatched junction nucleotides: 9. The CDR3 sequence: CASSPGTGIGNQPQHF. In nucleotides, the CDR3 is TGTGCCAGCAGTCCCGGGACAGGGATCGGTAATCAGCCCCAGCATTTT.

The table lists this clone with a count of one. This chain uses TRBV21-1 with TRBJ1-5; TRBD1 was called by the table and not checked on the DNA. TRBV21-1 is a known pseudogene. The CDR3 has 15 amino acids. CDR3 sequence: CASSKGQSPNQPQHF. The CDR3, as DNA: TGTGCCAGCAGCAAAGGGCAGTCCCCGAATCAGCCCCAGCATTTT.

This sequence joins TRBV6-2 or TRBV6-3 and TRBJ1-2; a possible D gene is TRBD1 (6 bases). V gave up 5 bases and J gave up 6 bases, with 13 bases separating them. The CDR3 is 13 residues long. The V gene's germline CDR1 is MNHEY and CDR2 SVGEGT. CDR3 in DNA: TGTGCCAGCAGTCACCGGGGGGGCCATGGCTACACCTTC. Residues: CASSHRGGHGYTF.

V and J are TRBV3-1 (or the pseudogene TRBV3-2) and TRBJ1-3, with 7 bases matching TRBD1. This CDR3 region has 14 residues. Trimming removed 6 bases from V and 4 bases from J; junction bases left unmatched: 6. Germline CDR1 is LGHDT and CDR2 is YNNKEL (reference sequence). CDR3 residues: CASSPGGRGNTIYF. Written as DNA, the CDR3 is TGTGCCAGCAGTCCAGGGGGGAGGGGAAACACCATATATTTT.

This chain joins TRBV6-5 and TRBJ1-1; 9 bases fit TRBD1. Germline CDR1 MNHEY, CDR2 SVGAGI. Trimming cost V 10 bases and J 1 base; bases outside gene matches: 4. The length of the CDR3 is 13 residues. This CDR3 reads CATHRGQNTEAFF. CDR3 sequence (DNA): TGTGCCACACACAGGGGGCAGAACACTGAAGCTTTCTTT.

The rearrangement uses TRBV5-4 and TRBJ1-2, with a possible D match to TRBD1 (6 bases). The CDR3 extends over 13 amino acids. V was cut by 5 bases and J by 4 bases, with 12 bases left in between. Germline loops: CDR1 SGHNT, CDR2 YYREEE (reference sequence). The CDR3 DNA reads TGTGCCAGCAGACAGGGCTTGATCTATGGCTACACCTTC. It is translated as CASRQGLIYGYTF.

The chain employs TRBV6-5 and TRBJ2-5; D possibly corresponds to TRBD2 (5 bases). In germline, CDR1 is MNHEY, CDR2 SVGAGI. Trimming shortened V by 0 bases and J by 5 bases, and 7 bases separated the two germline ends. The CDR3 is 13 amino acids. The DNA for the CDR3 is TGTGCCAGCAGTTACTCGGGAGCCGAGACCCAGTACTTC. It is translated as CASSYSGAETQYF.

This clone showed up just a few times. V usage is TRBV5-4 and J usage is TRBJ2-7; 8 bases align to TRBD2. V was pared by 1 base and J by 2 bases, with 5 bases of the junction left unmatched. Germline lookup yields CDR1 SGHNT and CDR2 YYREEE (reference sequence). CDR3 length: 15 residues. CDR3 coding DNA: TGTGCCAGCAGCTTGCACGGGGGGGCCACCTACGAGCAGTACTTC. Translating gives CASSLHGGATYEQYF.

This clone has more than one count but fewer than ten. The chain couples TRBV7-3 to TRBJ2-2; D might be TRBD1 (6 bases). CDR1 SGHTA and CDR2 FQGTGA come from the germline V gene. V was trimmed by 4 bases and J by 2 bases, leaving 8 bases between them. The CDR3 is 14 residues long. Written as DNA, the CDR3 is TGTGCCAGCAGCTCCAGGGGAAACACCGGGGAGCTGTTTTTT. Translation gives CASSSRGNTGELFF.

The rearrangement uses TRBV19 and TRBJ1-5; possibly TRBD1 for D (5 bases). Germline V gives CDR1 LNHDA, CDR2 SQIVND (reference sequence). V lost 6 bases, J lost 4 bases, and 7 bases lay in between. This CDR3 is built from 12 residues. CDR3 nucleotides: TGTGCCAGTAGCCAGGGAAATCAGCCCCAGCATTTT. Translated: CASSQGNQPQHF.